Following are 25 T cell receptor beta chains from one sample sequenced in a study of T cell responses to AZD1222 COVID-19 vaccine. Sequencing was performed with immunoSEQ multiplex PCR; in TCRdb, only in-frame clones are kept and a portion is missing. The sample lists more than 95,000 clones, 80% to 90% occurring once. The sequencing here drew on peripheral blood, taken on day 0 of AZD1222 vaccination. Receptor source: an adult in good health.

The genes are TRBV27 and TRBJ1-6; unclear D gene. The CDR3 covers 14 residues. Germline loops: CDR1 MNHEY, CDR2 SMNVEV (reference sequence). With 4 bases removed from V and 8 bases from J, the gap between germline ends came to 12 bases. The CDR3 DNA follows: TGTGCCAGCAGTTCCCAGAATTGGGATTCACCCCTCCACTTT. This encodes CASSSQNWDSPLHF.

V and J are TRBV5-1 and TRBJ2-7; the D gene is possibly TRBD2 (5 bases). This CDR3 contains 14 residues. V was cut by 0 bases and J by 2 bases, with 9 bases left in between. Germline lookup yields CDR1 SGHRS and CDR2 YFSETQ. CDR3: CASSLEAGTYEQYF. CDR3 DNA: TGCGCCAGCAGCTTGGAGGCGGGTACCTACGAGCAGTACTTC.

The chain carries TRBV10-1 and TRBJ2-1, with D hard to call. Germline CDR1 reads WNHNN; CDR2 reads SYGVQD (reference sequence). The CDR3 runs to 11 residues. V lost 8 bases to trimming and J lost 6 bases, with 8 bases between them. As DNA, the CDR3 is TGCGCCAGCCTGCCCTCCAATGAGCAGTTCTTC. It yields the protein CASLPSNEQFF.

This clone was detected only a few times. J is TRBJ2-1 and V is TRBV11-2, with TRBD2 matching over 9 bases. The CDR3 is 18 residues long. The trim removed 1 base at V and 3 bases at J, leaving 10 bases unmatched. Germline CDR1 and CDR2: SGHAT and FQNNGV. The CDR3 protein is CASSLATISGRYYNEQFF. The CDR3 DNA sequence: TGTGCCAGCAGCTTAGCTACTATTAGCGGGAGATACTACAATGAGCAGTTCTTC.

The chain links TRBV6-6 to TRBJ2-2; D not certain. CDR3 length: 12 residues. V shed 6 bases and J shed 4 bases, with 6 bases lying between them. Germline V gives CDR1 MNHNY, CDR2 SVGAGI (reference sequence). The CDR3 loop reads CASRVPTGELFF. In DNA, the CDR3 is TGTGCCAGCAGGGTCCCCACCGGGGAGCTGTTTTTT.

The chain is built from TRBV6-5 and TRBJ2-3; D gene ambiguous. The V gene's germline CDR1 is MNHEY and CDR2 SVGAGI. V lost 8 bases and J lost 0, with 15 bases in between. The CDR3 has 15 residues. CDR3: CASATVLSSTDTQYF. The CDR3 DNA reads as TGTGCCAGCGCCACAGTACTATCTAGCACAGATACGCAGTATTTT.

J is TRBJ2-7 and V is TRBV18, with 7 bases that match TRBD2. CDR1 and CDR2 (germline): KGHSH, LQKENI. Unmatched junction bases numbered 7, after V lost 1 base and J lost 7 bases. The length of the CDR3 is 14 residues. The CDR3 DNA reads TGTGCCAGCTCACCACAGGGGACCGGGGGGGAGCAGTACTTC. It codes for CASSPQGTGGEQYF.

The CDR3 loop reads CASSWLNTGELFF. The CDR3 region has the DNA TGTGCCAGCAGTTGGTTGAACACCGGGGAGCTGTTTTTT. The chain carries TRBV28 and TRBJ2-2, with D hard to call. V dropped 4 bases and J dropped 1 base, with 4 bases sitting between them. Per germline, CDR1 MDHEN and CDR2 SYDVKM. This CDR3 is built from 13 residues.

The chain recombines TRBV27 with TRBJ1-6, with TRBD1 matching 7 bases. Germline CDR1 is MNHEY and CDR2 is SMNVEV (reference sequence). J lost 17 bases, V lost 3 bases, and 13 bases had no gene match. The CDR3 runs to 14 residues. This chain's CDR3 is CASSLLDRPHQVHF. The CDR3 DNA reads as TGTGCCAGCAGTTTGTTGGACAGGCCCCATCAGGTCCACTTT.

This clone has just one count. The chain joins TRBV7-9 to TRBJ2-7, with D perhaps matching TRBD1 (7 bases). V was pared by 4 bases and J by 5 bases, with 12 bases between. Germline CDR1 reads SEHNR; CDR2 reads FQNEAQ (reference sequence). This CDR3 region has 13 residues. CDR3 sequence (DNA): TGTGCCAGCAGCTCGCGGGACAGCCACGAGCAGTACTTC. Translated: CASSSRDSHEQYF.

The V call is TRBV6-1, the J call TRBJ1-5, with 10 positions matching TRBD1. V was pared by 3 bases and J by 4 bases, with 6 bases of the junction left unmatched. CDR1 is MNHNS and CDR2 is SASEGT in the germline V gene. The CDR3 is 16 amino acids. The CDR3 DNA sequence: TGTGCCAGCAGTGATAATTGGACAGGGGGTAATCAGCCCCAGCATTTT. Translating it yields CASSDNWTGGNQPQHF.

CDR3 DNA: TGTGCCATCACCCCGACTAGCGGGGTCGGTGATACGCAGTATTTT. Its protein product is CAITPTSGVGDTQYF. The V gene is TRBV10-3, the J gene TRBJ2-3; 11 bases fit TRBD2. J lost 6 bases, V lost 7 bases, and 9 bases had no gene match. The germline gives CDR1 ENHRY, CDR2 SYGVKD. The CDR3 covers 15 residues.

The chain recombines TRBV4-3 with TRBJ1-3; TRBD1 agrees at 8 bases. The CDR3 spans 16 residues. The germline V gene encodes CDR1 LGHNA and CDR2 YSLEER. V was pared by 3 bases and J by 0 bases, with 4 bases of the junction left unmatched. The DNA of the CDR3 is TGCGCCAGCAGCCAGGGACAGGCGAGCTCTGGAAACACCATATATTTT. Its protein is CASSQGQASSGNTIYF.

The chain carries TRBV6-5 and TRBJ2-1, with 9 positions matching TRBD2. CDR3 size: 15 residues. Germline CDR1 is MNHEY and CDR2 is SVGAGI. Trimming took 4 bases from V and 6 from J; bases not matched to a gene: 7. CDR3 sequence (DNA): TGTGCCAGCAGTTCCGCGGGGGGGCAGAGCAATGAGCAGTTCTTC. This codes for CASSSAGGQSNEQFF.

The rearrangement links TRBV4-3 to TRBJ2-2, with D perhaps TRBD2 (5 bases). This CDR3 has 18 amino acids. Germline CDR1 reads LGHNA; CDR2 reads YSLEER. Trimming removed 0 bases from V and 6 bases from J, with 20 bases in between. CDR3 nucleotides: TGCGCCAGCAGCCAAGATGGTGCGTTGATTCGGGGTTCCGGGGAGCTGTTTTTT. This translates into CASSQDGALIRGSGELFF.

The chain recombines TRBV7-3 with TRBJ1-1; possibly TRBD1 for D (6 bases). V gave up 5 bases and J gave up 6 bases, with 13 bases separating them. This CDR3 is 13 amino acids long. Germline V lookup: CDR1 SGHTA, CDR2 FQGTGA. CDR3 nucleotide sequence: TGTGCCAGCAGCCCCTCAGGGGTGGCTGAAGCTTTCTTT. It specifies CASSPSGVAEAFF.

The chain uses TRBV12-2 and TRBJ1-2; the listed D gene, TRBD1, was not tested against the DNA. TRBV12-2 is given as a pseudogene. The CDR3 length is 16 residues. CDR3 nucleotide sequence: TGTGCAAGTCGCTTAGCCCAGGGGTTCCGGGATGAAGGCTACACCTTC. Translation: CASRLAQGFRDEGYTF.

The DNA of the CDR3 is TGTGCCAGCAGCCAAGTAGGAGGGGGTACGCAGTACTTC. It encodes CASSQVGGGTQYF. The V call is TRBV14, the J call TRBJ2-7, with D possibly being TRBD1 or TRBD2 (6 bases each). The V gene lost 1 base and the J gene lost 9 bases, with 13 bases spanning the gap. The CDR3 consists of 13 residues. The germline V gene has CDR1 SGHDN and CDR2 FVKESK.

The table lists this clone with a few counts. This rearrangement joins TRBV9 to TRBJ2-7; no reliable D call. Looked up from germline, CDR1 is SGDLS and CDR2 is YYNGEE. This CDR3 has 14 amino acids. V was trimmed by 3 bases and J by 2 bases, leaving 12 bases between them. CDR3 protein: CASSETDTPYEQYF. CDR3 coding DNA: TGTGCCAGCAGCGAAACAGATACCCCCTACGAGCAGTACTTC. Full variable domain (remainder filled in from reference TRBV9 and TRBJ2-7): DSGVTQTPKHLITATGQRVTLRCSPRSGDLSVYWYQQSLDQGLQFLIQYYNGEERAKGNILERFSAQQFPDLHSELNLSSLELGDSALYFCASSETDTPYEQYFGPGTRLTVT.

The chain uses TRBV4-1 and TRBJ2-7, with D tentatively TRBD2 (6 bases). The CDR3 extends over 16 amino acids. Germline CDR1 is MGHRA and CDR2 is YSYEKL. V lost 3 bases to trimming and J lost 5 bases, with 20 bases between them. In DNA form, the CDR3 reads TGCGCCAGCAGCCACCACCTACCGACCTCGGGAGACGAGCAGTACTTC. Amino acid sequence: CASSHHLPTSGDEQYF.

In DNA, the CDR3 is TGTGCCAGCAGTAGACAGGGATCCGGTGAGACCCAGTACTTC. Its protein is CASSRQGSGETQYF. This rearrangement joins TRBV6-5 to TRBJ2-5; 7 bases line up with TRBD1. Germline-derived CDR1 and CDR2 are MNHEY and SVGAGI. This CDR3 is built from 14 residues. Losses at the gene ends were 5 bases for V and 5 bases for J; bases not matched to a gene: 8.

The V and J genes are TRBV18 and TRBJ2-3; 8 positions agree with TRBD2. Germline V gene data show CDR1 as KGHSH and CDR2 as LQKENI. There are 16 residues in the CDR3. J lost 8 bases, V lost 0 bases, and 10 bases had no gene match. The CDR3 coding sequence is TGTGCCAGCTCACCACCCAGCGGGGGCTTGGGAGGTACGCAGTATTTT. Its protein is CASSPPSGGLGGTQYF. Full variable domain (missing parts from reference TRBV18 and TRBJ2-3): NAGVMQNPRHLVRRRGQEARLRCSPMKGHSHVYWYRQLPEEGLKFMVYLQKENIIDESGMPKERFSAEFPKEGPSILRIQQVVRGDSAAYFCASSPPSGGLGGTQYFGPGTRLTVL.

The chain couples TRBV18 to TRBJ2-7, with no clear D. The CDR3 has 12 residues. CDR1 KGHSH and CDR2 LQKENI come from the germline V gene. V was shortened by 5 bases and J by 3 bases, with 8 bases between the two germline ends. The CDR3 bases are TGTGCCAGCTCAGAGGTTAACTACGAGCAGTACTTC. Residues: CASSEVNYEQYF.

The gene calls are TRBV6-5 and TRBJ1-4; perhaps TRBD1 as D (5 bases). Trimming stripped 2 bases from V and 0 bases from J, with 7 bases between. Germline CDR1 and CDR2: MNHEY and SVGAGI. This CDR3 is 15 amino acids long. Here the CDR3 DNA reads TGTGCCAGCAGTTACGGGGGAGCAACTAATGAAAAACTGTTTTTT. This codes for CASSYGGATNEKLFF.

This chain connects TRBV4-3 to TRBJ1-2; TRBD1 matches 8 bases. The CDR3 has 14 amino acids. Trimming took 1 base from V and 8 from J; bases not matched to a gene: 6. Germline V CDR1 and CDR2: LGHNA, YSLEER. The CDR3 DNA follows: TGCGCCAGCAGCCAAGTCGGCAGGGGGCACGGCTACACCTTC. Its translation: CASSQVGRGHGYTF.